The 15 T cell receptor beta chains listed next were all sequenced from one sample in a study of cytomegalovirus exposure and HLA in healthy donors. The primer mix had 60 Vbeta and 13 Jbeta primers. Clones were read by immunoSEQ multiplex PCR, and TCRdb kept only the in-frame ones, dropping some. Among 100,000 to 150,000 clones, around 74% were seen once, and the ten largest hold approximately 30%. Specimen: PBMCs. These receptors were collected from a man between 60 and 75 years old in good health and CMV-seropositive.

The gene calls are TRBV5-1 and TRBJ1-4; D is unclear. V lost 0 bases to trimming and J lost 0 bases, with 12 bases between them. The V gene's germline CDR1 is SGHRS and CDR2 YFSETQ. The CDR3 totals 17 residues. The CDR3 protein is CASSLAQIPATNEKLFF. CDR3 DNA sequence: TGCGCCAGCAGCTTGGCCCAGATACCCGCAACTAATGAAAAACTGTTTTTT.

The V and J genes are TRBV27 and TRBJ2-2; weak D call: TRBD1 (5 bases). This CDR3 contains 18 residues. V was cut by 2 bases and J by 1 base, with 17 bases left in between. Germline assignment: CDR1 MNHEY and CDR2 SMNVEV (reference sequence). This CDR3 is CASSLAPSRQGNTGELFF. CDR3 nucleotides: TGTGCCAGCAGTTTAGCCCCATCGAGGCAGGGGAACACCGGGGAGCTGTTTTTT.

The rearrangement links TRBV4-1 to TRBJ2-7, with TRBD2 identical over 11 bases. V was clipped by 0 bases and J by 4 bases; unmatched bases: 2. CDR3 length: 15 residues. CDR1 is MGHRA and CDR2 is YSYEKL in the germline V gene. This CDR3 reads CASSQDWTSGYEQYF. The CDR3 DNA reads TGCGCCAGCAGCCAAGATTGGACTAGCGGGTACGAGCAGTACTTC.

This chain connects TRBV30 to TRBJ2-5, with 7 bases aligning to TRBD1. Germline trimming cut 5 bases from V and 4 bases from J; bases unmatched to any gene: 13. The CDR3 spans 15 residues. CDR1 and CDR2 from the germline V gene are GTSNPN and SVGIG (reference sequence). The CDR3 nucleotides are TGTGCCTGGGCGAGATCTGACAGGGTTGGAGAGACCCAGTACTTC. Its protein is CAWARSDRVGETQYF.

The chain couples TRBV5-8 to TRBJ2-5; 13 bases are a match to TRBD2. V shed 2 bases and J 1 base; nucleotides not matched to a gene: 11. CDR1 is SGHTS and CDR2 is YDEGEE in the germline V gene. The CDR3 sequence is 19 residues long. The CDR3 here is CASSLGAGTSGTLQETQYF. The CDR3, as DNA: TGTGCCAGCAGCTTAGGGGCCGGGACTAGCGGGACCCTCCAAGAGACCCAGTACTTC.

The rearrangement uses TRBV7-9 and TRBJ2-7; TRBD2 might be the D (6 bases). The CDR3 consists of 15 residues. The V and J ends lost 5 bases and 1 base respectively, with 15 bases between them. The germline gives CDR1 SEHNR, CDR2 FQNEAQ (reference sequence). The CDR3 here is CASSPAEGWSYEQYF. In DNA form, the CDR3 reads TGTGCCAGCAGCCCCGCGGAGGGGTGGTCCTACGAGCAGTACTTC.

The chain joins TRBV27 to TRBJ2-7; 11 positions match TRBD2. The J segment lost 6 bases and the V segment lost 6 bases, leaving 7 bases of the junction unmatched. The CDR3 extends over 14 amino acids. Germline V gene data show CDR1 as MNHEY and CDR2 as SMNVEV (reference sequence). The CDR3 bases are TGTGCCAGCAGCCTAGTAACTAGCGGGAGCGAGCAGTACTTC. Its translation: CASSLVTSGSEQYF.

The rearrangement uses TRBV12-2 and TRBJ2-7; the D call in the table, TRBD2, was not verified against the DNA. TRBV12-2 is reported as a pseudogene. The CDR3 contains 14 residues. CDR3 in amino acids: CASRLRGPGNEQYF. In DNA, the CDR3 is TGTGCAAGTCGCTTAAGAGGCCCCGGGAACGAGCAGTACTTC.

The rearrangement links TRBV7-3 to TRBJ2-1, with a tentative D call TRBD1 (5 bases). V was trimmed by 3 bases and J by 9 bases, leaving 15 bases between them. This CDR3 contains 14 residues. Germline-derived CDR1 and CDR2 are SGHTA and FQGTGA. The CDR3: CASSLGLGAAEQFF. CDR3 bases: TGTGCCAGCAGCTTGGGCCTTGGGGCCGCTGAGCAGTTCTTC.

The chain employs TRBV7-9 and TRBJ2-2; TRBD2 matches 9 bases. J gave up 7 bases and V 8 bases, and 11 bases lay outside the gene matches. Per the germline V gene, CDR1 is SEHNR and CDR2 is FQNEAQ (reference sequence). The CDR3 length is 15 residues. The CDR3 spells CASRDGSSGIGELFF. The CDR3 DNA sequence: TGTGCCAGCCGGGACGGGTCTAGCGGGATCGGGGAGCTGTTTTTT.

In this sample, this clone turned up a few times. The V gene is TRBV6-5, the J gene TRBJ1-1; D gene uncertain. The CDR3 contains 14 residues. V was pared by 8 bases and J by 6 bases, with 19 bases between. Germline assignment: CDR1 MNHEY and CDR2 SVGAGI. The CDR3 here is CASFGEGMIAEAFF. CDR3 coding DNA: TGTGCCAGCTTCGGGGAGGGAATGATCGCTGAAGCTTTCTTT.

This clone showed up just a few times. This chain uses TRBV28 with TRBJ1-1, with 8 nucleotides matching TRBD1. In germline, CDR1 is MDHEN, CDR2 SYDVKM. The CDR3 has 14 amino acids. Trimming removed 9 bases from V and 4 bases from J; junction bases left unmatched: 10. The CDR3 loop reads CASTGGQVPTEAFF. Here the CDR3 DNA reads TGTGCCAGTACGGGGGGACAGGTACCCACTGAAGCTTTCTTT.

This clone has a handful of counts. The chain joins TRBV28 to TRBJ2-1, with 11 bases lining up with TRBD2. The trim removed 5 bases at V and 6 bases at J, leaving 9 bases unmatched. CDR1 and CDR2 (germline): MDHEN, SYDVKM. The CDR3 length is 16 residues. The CDR3 is CASSLVLTSGSNEQFF. CDR3 nucleotide sequence: TGTGCCAGCAGTCTCGTACTCACTAGCGGGAGCAATGAGCAGTTCTTC.

V gene TRBV18 combines with J gene TRBJ2-7; TRBD1 aligns across 7 bases. There are 16 residues in the CDR3. V shed 3 bases, J shed 0 bases, and the junction held 8 bases outside the gene matches. Germline CDR1 reads KGHSH; CDR2 reads LQKENI. The CDR3 is CASSPTGPSSSYEQYF. CDR3 DNA: TGTGCCAGCTCACCGACAGGGCCTAGCAGCTCCTACGAGCAGTACTTC.

This clone was counted at least ten times. This chain links TRBV5-1 with TRBJ2-1; tentatively, D is TRBD2 (6 bases). This CDR3 contains 15 residues. Germline CDR1 and CDR2: SGHRS and YFSETQ. The V gene lost 3 bases and the J gene lost 2 bases, with 12 bases spanning the gap. CDR3 sequence: CASSSGTLTYNEQFF. CDR3 nucleotides: TGCGCCAGCAGCTCCGGGACTTTAACCTACAATGAGCAGTTCTTC.